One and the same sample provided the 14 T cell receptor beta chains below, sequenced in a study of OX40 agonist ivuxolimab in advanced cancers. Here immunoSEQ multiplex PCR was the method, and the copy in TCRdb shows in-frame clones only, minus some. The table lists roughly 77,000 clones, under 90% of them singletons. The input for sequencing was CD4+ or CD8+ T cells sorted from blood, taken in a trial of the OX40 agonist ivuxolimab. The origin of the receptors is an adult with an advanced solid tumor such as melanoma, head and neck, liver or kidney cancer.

The CDR3 sequence is CASSYSRVSTDTQYF. As DNA, the CDR3 is TGTGCCAGCAGTTACTCGCGGGTTAGCACAGATACGCAGTATTTT. This sequence joins TRBV6-5 and TRBJ2-3; D possibly corresponds to TRBD2 (5 bases). This CDR3 has 15 amino acids. V gave up 0 bases and J gave up 0 bases, with 7 bases separating them. Germline V gene sequence: CDR1 MNHEY, CDR2 SVGAGI.

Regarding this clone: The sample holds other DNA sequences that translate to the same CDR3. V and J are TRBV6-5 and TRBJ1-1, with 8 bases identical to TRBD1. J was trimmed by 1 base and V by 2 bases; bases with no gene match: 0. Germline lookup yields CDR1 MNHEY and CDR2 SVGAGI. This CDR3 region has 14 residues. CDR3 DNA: TGTGCCAGCAGTTACGGACAGGGGAACACTGAAGCTTTCTTT. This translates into CASSYGQGNTEAFF.

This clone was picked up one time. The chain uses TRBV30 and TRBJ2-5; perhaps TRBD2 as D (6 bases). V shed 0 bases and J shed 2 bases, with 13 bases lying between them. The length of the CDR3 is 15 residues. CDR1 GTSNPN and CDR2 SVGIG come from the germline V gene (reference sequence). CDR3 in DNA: TGTGCCTGGAGTGTATTTATCGGGGGACAAGAGACCCAGTACTTC. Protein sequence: CAWSVFIGGQETQYF.

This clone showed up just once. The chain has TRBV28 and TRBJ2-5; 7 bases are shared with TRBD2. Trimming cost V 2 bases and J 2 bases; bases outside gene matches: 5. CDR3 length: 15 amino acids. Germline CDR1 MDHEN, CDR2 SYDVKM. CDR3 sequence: CASSLLAAGQETQYF. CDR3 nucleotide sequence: TGTGCCAGCAGTTTACTAGCGGCCGGTCAAGAGACCCAGTACTTC.

CDR3 bases: TGTGCCAGCAGTCAAGGAGGGGCGAACCTAGAGACCCAGTACTTC. Encoded protein: CASSQGGANLETQYF. This chain connects TRBV28 to TRBJ2-5; a weak D match, TRBD2 (6 bases). V was trimmed by 5 bases and J by 4 bases, leaving 17 bases between them. The CDR3 runs to 15 residues. Germline lookup yields CDR1 MDHEN and CDR2 SYDVKM.

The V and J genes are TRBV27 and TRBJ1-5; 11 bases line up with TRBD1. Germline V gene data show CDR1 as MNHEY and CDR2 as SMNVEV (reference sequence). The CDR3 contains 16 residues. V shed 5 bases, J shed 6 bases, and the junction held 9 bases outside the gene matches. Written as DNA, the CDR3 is TGTGCCAGCAGTATCCGCGGACAGGGGGCAGGTCAGCCCCAGCATTTT. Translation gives CASSIRGQGAGQPQHF.

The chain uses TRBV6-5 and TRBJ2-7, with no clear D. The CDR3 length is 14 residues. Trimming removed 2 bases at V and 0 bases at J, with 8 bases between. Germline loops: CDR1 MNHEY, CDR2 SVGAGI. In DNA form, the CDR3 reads TGTGCCAGCAGTTACCACGCGAGCTCCTACGAGCAGTACTTC. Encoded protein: CASSYHASSYEQYF.

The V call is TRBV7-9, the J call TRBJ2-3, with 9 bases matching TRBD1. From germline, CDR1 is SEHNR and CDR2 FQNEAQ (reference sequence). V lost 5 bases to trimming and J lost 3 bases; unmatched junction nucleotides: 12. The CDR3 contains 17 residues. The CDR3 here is CASSPPGQGTRTDTQYF. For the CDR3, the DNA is TGTGCCAGCAGCCCCCCGGGACAGGGAACGAGAACAGATACGCAGTATTTT.

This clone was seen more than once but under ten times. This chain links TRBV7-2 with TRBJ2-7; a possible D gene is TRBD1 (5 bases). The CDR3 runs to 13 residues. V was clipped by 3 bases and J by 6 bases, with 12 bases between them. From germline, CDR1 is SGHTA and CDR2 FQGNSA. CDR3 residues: CASSFNPGSEQYF. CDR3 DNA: TGTGCCAGCAGCTTTAATCCAGGGTCCGAGCAGTACTTC.

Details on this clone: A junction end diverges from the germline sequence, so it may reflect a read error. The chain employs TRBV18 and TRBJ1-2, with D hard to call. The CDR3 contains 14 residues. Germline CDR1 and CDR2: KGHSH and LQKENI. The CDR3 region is CASPPPGWAYGYTF. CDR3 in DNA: TGTGCCAGCCCACCACCGGGATGGGCATATGGCTACACCTTC.

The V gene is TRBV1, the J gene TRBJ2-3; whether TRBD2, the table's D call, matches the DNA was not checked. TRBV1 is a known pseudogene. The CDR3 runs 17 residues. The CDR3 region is CTSSEASGGASTDTQYF. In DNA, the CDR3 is TGCACCAGCAGCGAGGCTAGCGGGGGGGCGAGCACAGATACGCAGTATTTT.

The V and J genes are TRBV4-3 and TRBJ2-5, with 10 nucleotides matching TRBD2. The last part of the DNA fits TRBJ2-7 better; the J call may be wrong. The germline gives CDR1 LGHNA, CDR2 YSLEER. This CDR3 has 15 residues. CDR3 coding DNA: TGCGCCAGCAGCCAAGATCTAGCGGGAGTCTACGAGCAGTACTTC. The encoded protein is CASSQDLAGVYEQYF.

CDR3 protein: CASSLGYEQFF. CDR3 DNA: TGCGCCAGCAGCTTGGGATATGAGCAGTTCTTC. The chain couples TRBV5-1 to TRBJ2-1; D gene ambiguous. The CDR3 covers 11 residues. The germline V gene encodes CDR1 SGHRS and CDR2 YFSETQ. The V gene lost 0 bases and the J gene lost 8 bases, with 3 bases spanning the gap.

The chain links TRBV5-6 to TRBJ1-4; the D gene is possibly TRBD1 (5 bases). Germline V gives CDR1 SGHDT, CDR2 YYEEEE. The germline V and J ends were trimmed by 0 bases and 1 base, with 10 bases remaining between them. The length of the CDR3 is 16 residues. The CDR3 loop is CASSLGEDITNEKLFF. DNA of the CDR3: TGTGCCAGCAGCTTGGGGGAGGACATAACTAATGAAAAACTGTTTTTT.